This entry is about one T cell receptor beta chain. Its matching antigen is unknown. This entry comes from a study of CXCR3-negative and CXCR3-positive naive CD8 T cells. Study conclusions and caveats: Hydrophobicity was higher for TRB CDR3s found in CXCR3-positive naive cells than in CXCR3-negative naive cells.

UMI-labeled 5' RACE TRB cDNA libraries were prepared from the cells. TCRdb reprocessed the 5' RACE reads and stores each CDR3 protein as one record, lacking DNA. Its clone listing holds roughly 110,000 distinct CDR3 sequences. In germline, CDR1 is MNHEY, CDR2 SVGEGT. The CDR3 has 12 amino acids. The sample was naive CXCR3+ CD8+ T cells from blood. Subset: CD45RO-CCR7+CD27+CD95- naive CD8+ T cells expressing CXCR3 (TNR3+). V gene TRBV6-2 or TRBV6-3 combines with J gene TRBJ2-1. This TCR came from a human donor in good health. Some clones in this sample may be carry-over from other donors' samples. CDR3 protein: CASSYLGNEQFF.